This T cell receptor (beta chain) was recorded in a study of blood T cell repertoires in COVID-19. Patients in Seattle were enrolled during active infection, then followed longitudinally. Trimming pared 5 bases from V and 1 base from J, leaving 8 bases between. Germline CDR1 reads SGHVS; CDR2 reads FQNEAQ. The CDR3 loop spans 13 amino acids. Under the authors' procedure: Reference gene primer amplification gave nucleated cell count estimates. Produced via immunoSEQ multiplex PCR; TCRdb's table is partial and in-frame only. V, J and clone size were drawn from that table, and D and trimming were deduced from the DNA. The sample records approximately 93,000 clones, around nine tenths being singletons.

V gene TRBV7-8 combines with J gene TRBJ1-1; D uncertain. This clonotype was obtained from a man aged 45-60 years with COVID-19, enrolled during active disease. Specimen: peripheral blood. CDR3 nucleotides: TGTGCCAGCAGCGCCACAGAGAACACTGAAGCTTTCTTT. Translating gives CASSATENTEAFF.